These 14 T cell receptor beta chains originate from one sample sequenced in a study of chemoradiotherapy in HPV16-positive cancers. TCRdb's copy holds only in-frame clones and misses some; the assay was immunoSEQ multiplex PCR. The sample contains a few thousand clones, roughly 90% of which appear only once. The sequencing used tumor tissue, collected from a patient who underwent chemoradiotherapy. The receptors derive from a human donor with HPV-associated anogenital cancer.

This sequence joins TRBV5-1 and TRBJ2-3; 13 bases line up with TRBD2. Trimming removed 4 bases from V and 4 bases from J; junction bases left unmatched: 6. The CDR3 length is 16 residues. Germline V gene sequence: CDR1 SGHRS, CDR2 YFSETQ. The CDR3 DNA is TGCGCCAGCAGCATAGGACTAGCGGGGGTCGCAGATACGCAGTATTTT. Its protein is CASSIGLAGVADTQYF.

The chain has TRBV19 and TRBJ2-7; D is ambiguous. The germline V gene encodes CDR1 LNHDA and CDR2 SQIVND (reference sequence). V shed 8 bases and J shed 1 base, with 12 bases lying between them. This CDR3 comprises 13 residues. The CDR3 DNA is TGTGCCAGTGCCCCTATTGGGTCCTACGAGCAGTACTTC. Translating it yields CASAPIGSYEQYF.

V is TRBV28 and J is TRBJ1-4; TRBD1 matches at 9 bases. Germline assignment: CDR1 MDHEN and CDR2 SYDVKM. The CDR3 spans 18 residues. Germline trimming cut 3 bases from V and 4 bases from J; bases unmatched to any gene: 12. The CDR3, as DNA: TGTGCCAGCAGTTTGTCGGACAGGGGACGACCTTATAATGAAAAACTGTTTTTT. The encoded protein is CASSLSDRGRPYNEKLFF. Together with reference TRBV28 and TRBJ1-4, the CDR3 gives the full variable domain: DVKVTQSSRYLVKRTGEKVFLECVQDMDHENMFWYRQDPGLGLRLIYFSYDVKMKEKGDIPEGYSVSREKKERFSLILESASTNQTSMYLCASSLSDRGRPYNEKLFFGSGTQLSVL.

The chain has TRBV7-6 and TRBJ2-2, with 10 nucleotides matching TRBD2. Germline trimming cut 2 bases from V and 3 bases from J; bases unmatched to any gene: 3. This CDR3 has 16 residues. Germline assignment: CDR1 SGHVS and CDR2 FNYEAQ. The CDR3 sequence: CASSLLAGADTGELFF. The CDR3 DNA reads TGTGCCAGCAGCTTACTAGCGGGAGCGGACACCGGGGAGCTGTTTTTT. Full variable domain (rest looked up from reference TRBV7-6 and TRBJ2-2): GAGVSQSPRYKVTKRGQDVALRCDPISGHVSLYWYRQALGQGPEFLTYFNYEAQQDKSGLPNDRFSAERPEGSISTLTIQRTEQRDSAMYRCASSLLAGADTGELFFGEGSRLTVL.

V and J are TRBV28 and TRBJ1-5; 7 bases fit TRBD1. V dropped 3 bases and J dropped 7; count of bases not matched to a gene: 6. The germline CDR1 and CDR2 sequences are MDHEN and SYDVKM. This CDR3 region has 14 residues. CDR3 residues: CASSFSDREQPQHF. The CDR3 bases are TGTGCCAGCAGTTTTAGTGACAGGGAGCAGCCCCAGCATTTT.

The chain is built from TRBV19 and TRBJ2-1; TRBD2 matches at 8 bases. Unmatched junction bases numbered 9, after V lost 5 bases and J lost 6 bases. Germline V lookup: CDR1 LNHDA, CDR2 SQIVND (reference sequence). This CDR3 has 15 amino acids. In DNA form, the CDR3 reads TGTGCCAGTAGTTGGGAAGGACTAGCCGGCAATGAGCAGTTCTTC. Protein: CASSWEGLAGNEQFF.

In its sample, this clone was seen once. V and J are TRBV13 and TRBJ1-2; D ambiguous. Germline assignment: CDR1 PRHDT and CDR2 FYEKMQ (reference sequence). V was pared by 2 bases and J by 5 bases, with 9 bases between. This CDR3 has 13 amino acids. DNA of the CDR3: TGTGCCAGCAGCTTAAACAGCCTTTATGGCTACACCTTC. Translating it yields CASSLNSLYGYTF.

This clone was seen a single time. The V gene is TRBV5-6, the J gene TRBJ2-1, with TRBD2 matching over 13 bases. This CDR3 has 14 residues. The germline gives CDR1 SGHDT, CDR2 YYEEEE. With 4 bases clipped from V and 8 bases from J, the junction kept 3 bases outside the gene matches. The CDR3 spells CASSGTSGIDEQFF. The CDR3 bases are TGTGCCAGCAGCGGGACTAGCGGGATCGATGAGCAGTTCTTC.

This clone has more than one count but fewer than ten. This chain connects TRBV18 to TRBJ2-5; D uncertain. This CDR3 contains 12 residues. The germline CDR1 and CDR2 sequences are KGHSH and LQKENI. V shed 3 bases and J shed 4 bases, with 6 bases lying between them. The CDR3 region is CASSPLRETQYF. CDR3 nucleotide sequence: TGTGCCAGCTCACCCTTGCGAGAGACCCAGTACTTC.

This chain uses TRBV7-8 with TRBJ1-2; D might be TRBD1 (5 bases). Trimming pared 5 bases from V and 0 bases from J, leaving 13 bases between. CDR3 length equals 15 residues. Germline assignment: CDR1 SGHVS and CDR2 FQNEAQ. The CDR3 loop is CASSPGTDPNYGYTF. In nucleotides, the CDR3 is TGTGCCAGCAGCCCTGGGACTGACCCTAACTATGGCTACACCTTC.

The genes are TRBV28 and TRBJ1-1; D is unclear. The CDR3 runs 12 residues. V was trimmed by 5 bases and J by 10 bases, leaving 14 bases between them. From germline, CDR1 is MDHEN and CDR2 SYDVKM. The CDR3 protein is CASSASRTVAFF. In DNA form, the CDR3 reads TGTGCCAGCAGTGCCTCTCGGACGGTAGCTTTCTTT.

This rearrangement joins TRBV11-3 to TRBJ2-1; D gene unclear. Germline V gives CDR1 SGHNT, CDR2 YENEEA. The CDR3 covers 11 residues. V was pared by 8 bases and J by 7 bases, with 9 bases between. The CDR3 loop is CASGSRNEQFF. CDR3 DNA sequence: TGTGCCAGCGGCAGCCGGAATGAGCAGTTCTTC.

The rearrangement uses TRBV5-4 and TRBJ2-1, with 10 bases aligning to TRBD2. The CDR3 consists of 15 residues. Germline values: CDR1 SGHNT, CDR2 YYREEE (reference sequence). After removal of 1 base from V and 4 bases from J, the junction contained 2 bases not matched to a gene. CDR3 in amino acids: CASSLTSGMYNEQFF. The DNA for the CDR3 is TGTGCCAGCAGCTTGACTAGCGGGATGTACAATGAGCAGTTCTTC.

J is TRBJ1-2 and V is TRBV9; D not resolved. Germline CDR1 SGDLS, CDR2 YYNGEE. Trimming removed 0 bases at V and 4 bases at J, with 13 bases between. This CDR3 comprises 15 residues. CDR3 region: CASSVGSAGPYGYTF. CDR3 bases: TGTGCCAGCAGCGTAGGATCTGCAGGACCCTATGGCTACACCTTC.